This TCR beta chain was recovered during a study of tumor-infiltrating lymphocytes in localized non-small cell lung cancer. The length of the CDR3 is 14 residues. Germline CDR1 SQVTM, CDR2 ANQGSEA. V shed 4 bases and J shed 0 bases, with 12 bases lying between them. Study results and limitations: No T-cell fraction difference was seen between IM1 and IM2 tumors.

This clone was seen more than once but under ten times. Its matching antigen is unknown. Sequencing used immunoSEQ multiplex PCR; TCRdb keeps in-frame clones, though not all of them. The data contain approximately 15,000 clones, 75% to 85% of them seen just once; the ten biggest clones take up approximately 10%. This TCR came from a human donor with non-small cell lung cancer. The V call is TRBV29-1, the J call TRBJ1-1, with D possibly being TRBD1 (6 bases). The sample was uninvolved lung tissue not adjacent to the tumor. The CDR3 sequence: CSVVGGTMNTEAFF. In DNA form, the CDR3 reads TGCAGCGTTGTCGGTGGGACAATGAACACTGAAGCTTTCTTT.